The T cell receptor beta chain under discussion was sequenced for a study of response to subunit inactivated influenza vaccine. Study-level results: Every seasonal influenza vaccination brings in few new T cells, the authors suggested.

With 5 bases removed from V and 3 bases from J, the gap between germline ends came to 15 bases. The germline V gene encodes CDR1 SGHTA and CDR2 FQGNSA. The CDR3 has 15 residues. Each CDR3 protein is one row after TCRdb ran MiXCR on the RT-PCR reads. The sample consists of around 540,000 distinct CDR3 sequences, approximately 12% of them appearing once. This clonotype was seen a few times. Its specificity is unknown. The receptor was isolated from a man aged 50 or older who received an inactivated influenza vaccine. The rearrangement uses TRBV7-2 and TRBJ2-3, with D uncertain. Sequences were derived from PBMCs from blood, sampled on the day of vaccination. The DNA of the CDR3 is TGTGCCAGCAGCGTTAGCCGGACCCTAACAGATACGCAGTATTTT. This codes for CASSVSRTLTDTQYF.